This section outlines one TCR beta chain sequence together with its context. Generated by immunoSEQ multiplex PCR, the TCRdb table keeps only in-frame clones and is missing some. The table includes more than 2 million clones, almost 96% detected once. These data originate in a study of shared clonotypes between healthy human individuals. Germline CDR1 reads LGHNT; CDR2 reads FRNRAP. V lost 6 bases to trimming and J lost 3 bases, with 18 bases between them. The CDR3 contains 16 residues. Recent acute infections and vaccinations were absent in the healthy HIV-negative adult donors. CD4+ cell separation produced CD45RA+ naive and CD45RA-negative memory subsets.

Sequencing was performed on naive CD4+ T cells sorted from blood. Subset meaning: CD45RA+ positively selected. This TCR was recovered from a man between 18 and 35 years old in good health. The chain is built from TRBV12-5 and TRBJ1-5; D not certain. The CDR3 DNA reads TGTGCTAGTGGCCGCCCCGGAACTCAAGTCAATCAGCCCCAGCATTTT. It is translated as CASGRPGTQVNQPQHF.